The rows below give T cell receptor beta chains drawn from one sample of a study of blood T cells in healthy people across ages. TCRdb reprocessed the 5' RACE reads with MiXCR, giving one entry per CDR3 protein. Among 650,000 to 950,000 distinct CDR3 sequences, under 45% were seen once, and the ten largest hold about a fifth. The sequenced sample was blood. These receptors originate from a man aged 55-75 years in good health. Both conserved end residues are part of each CDR3. A D gene is named only where the DNA matches it firmly. The size field is filled for only some rows; it gives once, few, many or a size class.

>TRBJ2-7|-|TRBV2|few
CASNGDSYEQYF
TGTGCCAGCAATGGGGATTCCTACGAGCAGTACTTC
>TRBJ2-4|-|TRBV25-1|few
CASSEGGRRNIQYF
TGTGCCAGCAGTGAAGGGGGAAGGAGAAACATTCAGTACTTC
>TRBJ1-2|TRBD1|TRBV27|few
CASRVWPGGDGYTF
TGTGCCAGCAGGGTGTGGCCAGGGGGCGATGGCTACACCTTC
>TRBJ2-1|-|TRBV5-1|once
CASSLSSGTEYNEQFF
TGCGCCAGCAGCTTGTCGTCGGGGACTGAGTACAATGAGCAGTTCTTC
>TRBJ2-5|-|TRBV6-2/TRBV6-3|few
CASSYSRAASPYF
TGTGCCAGCAGTTACTCGAGGGCAGCAAGTCCGTACTTC
>TRBJ1-2|-|TRBV4-3|-
CASSQDRTNYGYTF
TGCGCCAGCAGCCAAGATCGGACGAACTATGGCTACACCTTC
>TRBJ2-4|-|TRBV11-2|few
CASTPGNRANIQYF
TGTGCCAGCACCCCGGGAAACAGGGCTAACATTCAGTACTTC
>TRBJ1-2|-|TRBV10-2|few
CASSESRLNFYGYTF
TGCGCCAGCAGTGAGTCGAGGCTTAACTTCTATGGCTACACCTTC
>TRBJ2-1|-|TRBV30|-
CACTARGRYNEQFF
TGTGCCTGCACGGCGCGCGGACGATATAATGAGCAGTTCTTC
>TRBJ2-5|-|TRBV12-3/TRBV12-4|-
CVSSWNRLQETQYF
TGTGTCAGCAGTTGGAACAGACTACAAGAGACCCAGTACTTC
>TRBJ2-5|TRBD2|TRBV12-3/TRBV12-4|once
CASRPTSGGHNEQYF
TGTGCCAGCAGGCCCACTAGCGGGGGGCACAATGAGCAGTACTTC
>TRBJ1-2|TRBD1|TRBV7-9|few
CASSLTGQGSGYTF
TGTGCCAGCAGCTTGACGGGACAGGGCTCTGGCTACACCTTC
>TRBJ2-7|-|TRBV15|-
CATSRDSLYEQYF
TGTGCCACCAGCAGGGACAGCCTCTACGAGCAGTACTTC
>TRBJ1-5|TRBD1|TRBV25-1|-
CASSEGTGEGNQPQHF
TGTGCCAGCAGTGAAGGGACAGGGGAGGGCAATCAGCCCCAGCATTTT
>TRBJ1-5|-|TRBV5-1|-
CASSPGDAGQPQHF
TGCGCCAGCAGCCCAGGGGATGCAGGTCAGCCCCAGCATTTT
>TRBJ1-6|-|TRBV9|-
CASSRDWGSNSPLHF
TGTGCCAGCAGCCGGGATTGGGGGAGTAATTCACCCCTCCACTTT
>TRBJ1-1|-|TRBV29-1|-
CSVDHSRGSTEAFF
TGCAGCGTTGACCATTCTCGTGGCAGCACTGAAGCTTTCTTT
>TRBJ2-1|-|TRBV12-3/TRBV12-4|-
CASSLGQGTFNEQFF
TGTGCCAGCAGTTTAGGTCAGGGTACATTCAATGAGCAGTTCTTC
>TRBJ2-1|-|TRBV9|-
CASSVEGELYYNEQFF
TGTGCCAGCAGCGTAGAGGGGGAGCTATATTACAATGAGCAGTTCTTC
>TRBJ2-5|-|TRBV12-3/TRBV12-4|-
CAGRPVWGQETQYF
TGTGCCGGCAGACCCGTCTGGGGCCAAGAGACCCAGTACTTC
>TRBJ2-7|TRBD1|TRBV20-1|few
CSAGTGDYEQYF
TGCAGTGCCGGGACAGGGGACTACGAGCAGTACTTC
>TRBJ2-3|TRBD2|TRBV7-9|few
CASSVALTSGSSTDTQYF
TGTGCCAGCAGCGTAGCCCTCACTAGCGGGTCTAGCACAGATACGCAGTATTTT
>TRBJ2-3|-|TRBV6-2/TRBV6-3|-
CASRGDFGAQYF
TGTGCCAGCAGGGGGGATTTTGGTGCGCAGTATTTT
>TRBJ2-3|TRBD2|TRBV9|-
CASTGLAATDTQYF
TGTGCCAGCACGGGACTAGCGGCCACAGATACGCAGTATTTT
>TRBJ2-1|-|TRBV20-1|few
CSARDGAGEQFF
TGCAGTGCTAGAGACGGGGCGGGTGAGCAGTTCTTC
>TRBJ1-2|-|TRBV6-2/TRBV6-3|-
CASSQRGYVYGYTF
TGTGCCAGCAGTCAGAGGGGTTACGTCTATGGCTACACCTTC
>TRBJ2-1|-|TRBV4-3|-
CASSQDPHGDEQFF
TGCGCCAGCAGCCAAGATCCCCACGGGGATGAGCAGTTCTTC
>TRBJ2-1|TRBD1|TRBV5-1|-
CASSPGTATLYNEQFF
TGCGCCAGCAGCCCTGGGACAGCCACCCTGTACAATGAGCAGTTCTTC
>TRBJ2-5|-|TRBV7-2|-
CASSQGAGAEETQYF
TGTGCCAGCAGCCAAGGGGCGGGGGCAGAAGAGACCCAGTACTTC
>TRBJ2-2|-|TRBV3-1|-
CASSPYRYRANTGELFF
TGTGCCAGCAGCCCCTACAGGTATAGGGCGAACACCGGGGAGCTGTTTTTT
>TRBJ2-5|-|TRBV6-2/TRBV6-3|few
CASSYWETQYF
TGTGCCAGCAGTTACTGGGAGACCCAGTACTTC
>TRBJ2-3|-|TRBV11-1|-
CASSLNPGSDTQYF
TGTGCCAGCAGCTTAAATCCAGGATCAGATACGCAGTATTTT
>TRBJ2-3|TRBD1|TRBV27|-
CASRPGTGTDTQYF
TGTGCCAGCCGTCCCGGGACAGGGACAGATACGCAGTATTTT
>TRBJ1-1|-|TRBV7-9|many
CASTGLDTEAFF
TGTGCCAGCACAGGGTTGGACACTGAAGCTTTCTTT
>TRBJ2-6|-|TRBV15|few
CATSLRGGSGANVLTF
TGTGCCACCAGCCTAAGGGGTGGCTCTGGGGCCAACGTCCTGACTTTC
>TRBJ2-4|-|TRBV23-1|-
CASSQMGHGTAKNIQYF
TGCGCCAGCAGTCAGATGGGACACGGGACGGCCAAAAACATTCAGTACTTC
>TRBJ1-5|TRBD1|TRBV6-2/TRBV6-3|-
CASSYSIRGTDSNQPQHF
TGTGCCAGCAGTTACTCGATCCGGGGGACAGACAGCAATCAGCCCCAGCATTTT
>TRBJ1-1|-|TRBV18|few
CASSPPGLITEAFF
TGTGCCAGCTCACCACCGGGACTGATCACTGAAGCTTTCTTT
>TRBJ2-2|-|TRBV9|-
CASSARGRENTGELFF
TGTGCCAGCAGCGCCCGGGGCAGGGAGAACACCGGGGAGCTGTTTTTT
>TRBJ1-1|-|TRBV7-9|-
CASSTSRVSTEAFF
TGTGCCAGCAGCACATCCAGGGTTTCCACTGAAGCTTTCTTT
>TRBJ1-2|TRBD1|TRBV24-1|-
CATSDQGQGGFGYTF
TGTGCCACCAGTGATCAGGGACAGGGTGGATTTGGCTACACCTTC
>TRBJ2-1|TRBD1|TRBV27|-
CASSQGQGAVNEQFF
TGTGCCAGCAGTCAGGGACAGGGGGCCGTCAATGAGCAGTTCTTC
>TRBJ2-5|-|TRBV7-6|many
CASSLASGTGGETQYF
TGTGCCAGCAGCTTAGCTTCGGGGACGGGCGGGGAGACCCAGTACTTC
>TRBJ2-7|TRBD1|TRBV6-5|-
CASTRDRSSYEQYF
TGTGCCAGCACCCGGGACAGGTCCTCCTACGAGCAGTACTTC
>TRBJ2-5|TRBD2|TRBV27|few
CASSGTRGSGETQYF
TGTGCCAGCAGCGGGACTAGGGGATCAGGAGAGACCCAGTACTTC